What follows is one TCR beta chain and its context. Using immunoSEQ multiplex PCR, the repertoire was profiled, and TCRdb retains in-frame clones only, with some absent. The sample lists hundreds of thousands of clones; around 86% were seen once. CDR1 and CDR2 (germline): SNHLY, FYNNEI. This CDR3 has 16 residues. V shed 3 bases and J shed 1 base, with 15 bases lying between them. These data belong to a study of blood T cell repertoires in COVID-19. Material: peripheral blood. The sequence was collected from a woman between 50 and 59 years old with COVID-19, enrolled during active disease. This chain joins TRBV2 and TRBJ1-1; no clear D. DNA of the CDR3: TGTGCCAGCAGTGAGTTTGCAGGCTTAGGGAACACTGAAGCTTTCTTT. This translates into CASSEFAGLGNTEAFF.